This T cell receptor beta chain was profiled in a study of blood T cell repertoires in COVID-19. The CDR3 is 13 amino acids. From germline, CDR1 is MNHEY and CDR2 SMNVEV (reference sequence). Deletions cut 7 bases from V and 10 bases from J, with 14 bases between. This clone was seen more than once but under ten times. Produced via immunoSEQ multiplex PCR; TCRdb's table is partial and in-frame only. Among 90,000 to 100,000 clones listed, about 88% were seen once. The chain is built from TRBV27 and TRBJ1-6; D is unresolved. Source material: peripheral blood. The receptor was derived from an older man with acute or convalescent COVID-19. The CDR3 DNA sequence: TGTGCCAGCACCCCCAAAACTCGGTCACCCCTCCACTTT. Its translation: CASTPKTRSPLHF.